Shown below are 25 T cell receptor beta chains from a single sample sequenced in a study of OX40 agonist ivuxolimab in advanced cancers. Produced via immunoSEQ multiplex PCR; TCRdb's table is partial and in-frame only. Among roughly 65,000 clones, roughly four fifths were seen once, and the ten largest hold 11%. Sequencing was performed on CD4+ or CD8+ T cells sorted from blood, taken in a trial of the OX40 agonist ivuxolimab. Receptors were obtained from an adult with an advanced solid tumor such as melanoma, head and neck, liver or kidney cancer.

V is TRBV6-5 and J is TRBJ1-3, with D unresolved. The CDR3 extends over 13 amino acids. V shed 7 bases and J shed 4 bases, with 11 bases lying between them. Germline CDR1 and CDR2: MNHEY and SVGAGI. The CDR3 nucleotides are TGTGCCAGCATGTCACCCGGGGGAAACACCATATATTTT. Translation: CASMSPGGNTIYF.

V usage is TRBV7-2 and J usage is TRBJ2-1, with 11 bases fitting TRBD2. The CDR3 runs to 16 residues. Losses at the gene ends were 1 base for V and 8 bases for J; bases not matched to a gene: 7. CDR1 and CDR2 (germline): SGHTA, FQGNSA. CDR3 nucleotides: TGTGCCAGCAGCTTAGGGAGGACTAGCGGGTCCGATGAGCAGTTCTTC. This codes for CASSLGRTSGSDEQFF.

The chain combines TRBV5-4 with TRBJ2-4, with no clear D. Germline-derived CDR1 and CDR2 are SGHNT and YYREEE (reference sequence). Trimming took 3 bases from V and 0 from J, leaving 7 bases between them. The CDR3 loop spans 14 amino acids. The CDR3 here is CASSSELAKNIQYF. The CDR3 DNA follows: TGTGCCAGCAGCTCTGAGCTAGCCAAAAACATTCAGTACTTC.

V and J are TRBV9 and TRBJ1-2, with 7 nucleotides matching TRBD1. Trimming at V came to 2 bases and at J to 4 bases, leaving 2 bases not matched to a gene. The germline gives CDR1 SGDLS, CDR2 YYNGEE. This CDR3 region has 13 residues. This CDR3 is CASSVPGGYGYTF. As DNA, the CDR3 is TGTGCCAGCAGCGTCCCAGGGGGCTATGGCTACACCTTC.

V is TRBV30 and J is TRBJ2-3, with 12 nucleotides matching TRBD2. Germline assignment: CDR1 GTSNPN and CDR2 SVGIG (reference sequence). The CDR3 has 17 residues. Unmatched junction bases numbered 7, after V lost 0 bases and J lost 3 bases. This CDR3 is CAWSVGRTSGNTDTQYF. The CDR3 bases are TGTGCCTGGAGTGTGGGACGGACTAGCGGGAATACAGATACGCAGTATTTT.

The rearrangement joins TRBV2 to TRBJ1-6; possible D gene TRBD1, 6 bases. V was shortened by 3 bases and J by 8 bases, with 14 bases between the two germline ends. The CDR3 spans 15 residues. Germline CDR1 reads SNHLY; CDR2 reads FYNNEI. CDR3 DNA sequence: TGTGCCAGCAGTGAGTTTCAGGGGTTGGATTCACCCCTCCACTTT. It is translated as CASSEFQGLDSPLHF. Complete variable domain (other parts from reference TRBV2 and TRBJ1-6): EPEVTQTPSHQVTQMGQEVILRCVPISNHLYFYWYRQILGQKVEFLVSFYNNEISEKSEIFDDQFSVERPDGSNFTLKIRSTKLEDSAMYFCASSEFQGLDSPLHFGNGTRLTVT.

The chain couples TRBV5-1 to TRBJ2-3, with 7 bases matching TRBD2. With V trimmed by 3 bases and J by 8 bases, 6 bases remained unmatched. The germline CDR1 and CDR2 sequences are SGHRS and YFSETQ. The CDR3 covers 13 residues. CDR3 bases: TGCGCCAGCAGCTCGGAGCGGGGTGGTACGCAGTATTTT. Its protein product is CASSSERGGTQYF.

This clone was observed a few times. The chain uses TRBV6-6 and TRBJ1-6; TRBD1 aligns across 7 bases. The ends lost 5 bases at V and 9 bases at J; junction bases unmatched: 10. CDR1 and CDR2 from the germline V gene are MNHNY and SVGAGI (reference sequence). The CDR3 loop spans 15 amino acids. The CDR3 loop is CASSVLTGALSPLHF. CDR3 coding DNA: TGTGCCAGCAGTGTCCTCACAGGGGCCCTTTCACCCCTCCACTTT.

This chain uses TRBV27 with TRBJ2-3, with D possibly TRBD2 on 6 matching bases. In germline, CDR1 is MNHEY, CDR2 SMNVEV (reference sequence). Trimming took 2 bases from V and 5 from J, leaving 23 bases between them. This CDR3 has 18 amino acids. This CDR3 reads CASSLRGIGGPRQDTQYF. As DNA, the CDR3 is TGTGCCAGCAGTTTACGGGGGATCGGCGGACCGCGTCAAGATACGCAGTATTTT.

The chain links TRBV5-1 to TRBJ1-1; D is perhaps TRBD1 (5 bases). Trimming pared 0 bases from V and 3 bases from J, leaving 15 bases between. Looked up from germline, CDR1 is SGHRS and CDR2 is YFSETQ. The CDR3 loop spans 16 amino acids. The CDR3: CASSLAGLKVDTEAFF. The CDR3 coding sequence is TGCGCCAGCAGCTTGGCAGGGTTAAAGGTCGACACTGAAGCTTTCTTT.

The chain carries TRBV9 and TRBJ2-7; D possibly matches TRBD1 or TRBD2 (5 bases each). The CDR3 has 15 residues. Germline CDR1 is SGDLS and CDR2 is YYNGEE. The V end was cut by 0 bases, the J end by 2 bases, with 12 bases between. The CDR3 bases are TGTGCCAGCAGCGTAGGAGGGACGGGCGCCTACGAGCAGTACTTC. Its translation: CASSVGGTGAYEQYF.

V usage is TRBV7-2 and J usage is TRBJ2-3; D is undetermined. The CDR3 runs 11 residues. Germline values: CDR1 SGHTA, CDR2 FQGNSA. V was cut by 7 bases and J by 2 bases, with 4 bases left in between. This chain's CDR3 is CASTITDTQYF. As DNA, the CDR3 is TGTGCCAGCACCATCACAGATACGCAGTATTTT.

The chain uses TRBV5-5 and TRBJ1-4, with 10 bases that match TRBD1. The CDR3 is made up of 15 amino acids. Germline CDR1 and CDR2: SGHKS and YYEKEE (reference sequence). Unmatched junction bases numbered 8, after V lost 4 bases and J lost 8 bases. The CDR3 sequence: CASSLDRGRSEKLFF. DNA for the CDR3: TGTGCCAGCAGCCTTGACAGGGGGCGTTCCGAAAAACTGTTTTTT. Supplemented by reference TRBV5-5 and TRBJ1-4, the full variable domain reads DAGVTQSPTHLIKTRGQQVTLRCSPISGHKSVSWYQQVLGQGPQFIFQYYEKEERGRGNFPDRFSARQFPNYSSELNVNALLLGDSALYLCASSLDRGRSEKLFFGSGTQLSVL.

V gene TRBV5-1 combines with J gene TRBJ1-5; no reliable D call. Germline CDR1 is SGHRS and CDR2 is YFSETQ. V gave up 4 bases and J gave up 0 bases, with 17 bases separating them. The CDR3 has 17 amino acids. For the CDR3, the DNA is TGCGCCAGCAGCCCGGGGTTAGGGCACTATAGCAATCAGCCCCAGCATTTT. It codes for CASSPGLGHYSNQPQHF.

This clone was counted only a few times. The chain couples TRBV5-4 to TRBJ2-3; 8 bases are shared with TRBD1. The CDR3 has 16 residues. J gave up 5 bases and V 3 bases, and 11 bases lay outside the gene matches. CDR1 is SGHNT and CDR2 is YYREEE in the germline V gene (reference sequence). CDR3 nucleotide sequence: TGTGCCAGCAGCTCTAGGACAGGGTCGGTCGGAGATACGCAGTATTTT. It specifies CASSSRTGSVGDTQYF.

The V gene is TRBV7-9, the J gene TRBJ1-5; D is unresolved. Per the germline V gene, CDR1 is SEHNR and CDR2 is FQNEAQ (reference sequence). The CDR3 covers 16 residues. V was pared by 2 bases and J by 5 bases, with 16 bases between. CDR3 loop: CASSLKRDTVYQPQHF. The CDR3 coding sequence is TGTGCCAGCAGCTTAAAGAGGGATACGGTGTATCAGCCCCAGCATTTT.

The chain has TRBV7-2 and TRBJ1-5; the match to TRBD1 covers 7 bases. Per the germline V gene, CDR1 is SGHTA and CDR2 is FQGNSA. V lost 4 bases to trimming and J lost 5 bases; unmatched junction nucleotides: 5. The CDR3 sequence is 14 residues long. CDR3 DNA: TGTGCCAGCAGCTCGGACAGGCTCGATCAGCCCCAGCATTTT. Translation gives CASSSDRLDQPQHF.

The rearrangement uses TRBV5-4 and TRBJ2-7; 7 nucleotides line up with TRBD1. This CDR3 comprises 15 residues. Germline lookup yields CDR1 SGHNT and CDR2 YYREEE (reference sequence). V was pared by 4 bases and J by 3 bases, with 10 bases of the junction left unmatched. The DNA for the CDR3 is TGTGCCAGCAGCCGCCAGACAGGGACGAGCTACGAGCAGTACTTC. Its translation: CASSRQTGTSYEQYF.

The chain has TRBV6-5 and TRBJ2-7, with a possible D match to TRBD1 (6 bases). Trimming took off 2 bases at V and 1 base at J, with 12 bases between the two ends. Per germline, CDR1 MNHEY and CDR2 SVGAGI. The CDR3 spans 15 residues. The CDR3 coding sequence is TGTGCCAGCAGTTACAGGGGGTTTGGGTCCTACGAGCAGTACTTC. Its translation: CASSYRGFGSYEQYF.

The chain uses TRBV5-1 and TRBJ2-2; 11 positions match TRBD1. There are 16 residues in the CDR3. The germline CDR1 and CDR2 sequences are SGHRS and YFSETQ. The V gene end was trimmed by 5 bases and the J gene end by 7 bases; junction bases not matched to a gene: 10. The CDR3 is CASRSSSGTGGGELFF. DNA of the CDR3: TGCGCCAGCAGGTCCTCCTCCGGGACAGGGGGCGGGGAGCTGTTTTTT.

V usage is TRBV6-5 and J usage is TRBJ2-7; D might be TRBD1 (6 bases). CDR3 length: 13 amino acids. V lost 5 bases to trimming and J lost 4 bases, with 12 bases between them. Germline V gives CDR1 MNHEY, CDR2 SVGAGI. This CDR3 reads CASSRSGQYEQYV. The CDR3 region has the DNA TGTGCCAGCAGTCGTAGTGGACAGTACGAGCAGTACGTC.

This clone was found a few times. The genes are TRBV6-6 and TRBJ2-7, with D perhaps given as TRBD1 or TRBD2 (6 bases each). Germline-derived CDR1 and CDR2 are MNHNY and SVGAGI (reference sequence). The CDR3 loop spans 14 amino acids. V lost 7 bases and J lost 5, with 18 bases in between. The CDR3: CASIGGQGRHEQYV. CDR3 nucleotides: TGTGCCAGCATAGGAGGTCAGGGGAGGCACGAGCAGTACGTC.

The rearrangement links TRBV11-2 to TRBJ1-2, with 7 bases aligning to TRBD1. J was trimmed by 0 bases and V by 1 base; bases with no gene match: 2. The CDR3 contains 15 residues. The germline gives CDR1 SGHAT, CDR2 FQNNGV. CDR3 in DNA: TGTGCCAGCAGCTTAGTCCAGGGGGCTAACTATGGCTACACCTTC. As protein: CASSLVQGANYGYTF. Variable domain in full (rest from reference TRBV11-2 and TRBJ1-2): EAGVAQSPRYKIIEKRQSVAFWCNPISGHATLYWYQQILGQGPKLLIQFQNNGVVDDSQLPKDRFSAERLKGVDSTLKIQPAKLEDSAVYLCASSLVQGANYGYTFGSGTRLTVV.

This rearrangement joins TRBV7-2 to TRBJ1-2; perhaps TRBD1 as D (5 bases). This CDR3 region has 15 residues. V was trimmed by 5 bases and J by 4 bases, leaving 17 bases between them. Germline values: CDR1 SGHTA, CDR2 FQGNSA. CDR3 in DNA: TGTGCCAGCAGCCCAACGGCAGGGATAGGCTATGGCTACACCTTC. This translates into CASSPTAGIGYGYTF. The entire variable domain, with the rest obtained from reference TRBV7-2 and TRBJ1-2, is as follows: GAGVSQSPSNKVTEKGKDVELRCDPISGHTALYWYRQSLGQGLEFLIYFQGNSAPDKSGLPSDRFSAERTGGSVSTLTIQRTQQEDSAVYLCASSPTAGIGYGYTFGSGTRLTVV.

This clone was seen only a few times. V usage is TRBV18 and J usage is TRBJ2-2; 11 bases match TRBD2. The V segment lost 2 bases and the J segment 4 bases; nucleotides outside the gene matches: 3. CDR3 length: 16 residues. Per the germline V gene, CDR1 is KGHSH and CDR2 is LQKENI. In DNA form, the CDR3 reads TGTGCCAGCTCACCAGGGACTAGCGGTGCCACCGGGGAGCTGTTTTTT. This codes for CASSPGTSGATGELFF.